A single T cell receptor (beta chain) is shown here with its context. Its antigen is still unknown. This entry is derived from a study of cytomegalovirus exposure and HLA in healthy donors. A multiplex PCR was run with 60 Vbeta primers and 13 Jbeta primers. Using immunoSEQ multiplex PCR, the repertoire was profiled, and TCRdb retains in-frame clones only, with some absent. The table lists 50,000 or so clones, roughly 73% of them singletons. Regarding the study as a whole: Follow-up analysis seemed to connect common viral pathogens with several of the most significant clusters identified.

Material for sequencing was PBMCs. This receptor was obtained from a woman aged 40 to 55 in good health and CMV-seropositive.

The DNA for the CDR3 is TGTGCCAGCAATGATGCAGGGGAATATGGCTACACCTTC. Its translation: CASNDAGEYGYTF. J is TRBJ1-2 and V is TRBV25-1, with D tentatively TRBD1 (6 bases). Trimming took 7 bases from V and 5 from J, leaving 14 bases between them. CDR3 length: 13 amino acids. In germline, CDR1 is MGHDK, CDR2 SYGVNS.